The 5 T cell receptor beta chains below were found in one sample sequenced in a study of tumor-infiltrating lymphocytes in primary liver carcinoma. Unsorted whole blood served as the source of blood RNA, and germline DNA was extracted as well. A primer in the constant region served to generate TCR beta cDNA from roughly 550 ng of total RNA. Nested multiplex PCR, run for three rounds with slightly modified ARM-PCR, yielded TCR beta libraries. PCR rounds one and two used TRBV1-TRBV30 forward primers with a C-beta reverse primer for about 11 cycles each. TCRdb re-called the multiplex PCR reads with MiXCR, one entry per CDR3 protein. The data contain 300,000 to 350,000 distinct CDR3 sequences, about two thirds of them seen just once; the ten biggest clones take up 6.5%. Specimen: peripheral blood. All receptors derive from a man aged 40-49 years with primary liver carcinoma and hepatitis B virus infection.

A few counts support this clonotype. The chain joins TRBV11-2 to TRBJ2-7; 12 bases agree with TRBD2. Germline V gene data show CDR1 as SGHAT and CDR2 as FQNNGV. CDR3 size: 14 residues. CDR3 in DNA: TGTGTCAGTAGCGCTAGCGGGAGGGCTTACGAGCAGTACTTC. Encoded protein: CVSSASGRAYEQYF.

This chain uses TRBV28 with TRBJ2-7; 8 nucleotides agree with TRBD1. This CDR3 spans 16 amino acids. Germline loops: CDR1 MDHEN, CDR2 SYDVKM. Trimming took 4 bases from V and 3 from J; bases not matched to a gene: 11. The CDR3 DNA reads TGTGCCAGCAGTTCCCAACAGGGGGATCCCATCTACGAGCAGTACTTC. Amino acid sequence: CASSSQQGDPIYEQYF.

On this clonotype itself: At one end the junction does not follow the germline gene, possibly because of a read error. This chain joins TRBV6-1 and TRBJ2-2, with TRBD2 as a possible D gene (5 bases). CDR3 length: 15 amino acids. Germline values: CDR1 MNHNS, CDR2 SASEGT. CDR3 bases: TGTGCCAGCAGTGAAGAGTCGGGAAACACCGGGGAGCTGATCTTT. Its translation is CASSEESGNTGELIF.

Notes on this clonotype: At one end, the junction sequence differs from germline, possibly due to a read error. The CDR3 region is CASSSQAEYLNSPPHF. CDR3 nucleotide sequence: TGTGCCAGCAGCTCTCAAGCCGAATACTTGAATTCACCCCCCCACTTT. This chain uses TRBV11-2 with TRBJ1-6; no definite D call. Germline CDR1 and CDR2: SGHAT and FQNNGV. The CDR3 is 16 amino acids.

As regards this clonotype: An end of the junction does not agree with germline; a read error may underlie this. The CDR3 region is CTSSLDQANYGYTF. The CDR3 DNA reads TGTACCAGCAGCTTAGATCAAGCTAACTATGGCTACACCTTC. The V call is TRBV11-2, the J call TRBJ1-2; D unclear. Germline loops: CDR1 SGHAT, CDR2 FQNNGV. CDR3 length: 14 residues.